This T cell receptor beta chain was recorded in a study of cytomegalovirus exposure and HLA in healthy donors. Study as a whole: In an early release, HLA-typed donors contributed approximately 80 million unique TCR sequences.

Primers for the PCR totalled 60 Vbeta and 13 Jbeta. TCRdb's copy holds only in-frame clones and misses some; the assay was immunoSEQ multiplex PCR. The table shows approximately 150,000 clones, with 66% occurring only once. This CDR3 is 14 amino acids long. Losses at the gene ends were 6 bases for V and 7 bases for J; bases not matched to a gene: 9. Germline V gene data show CDR1 as SNHLY and CDR2 as FYNNEI. This clone was observed a single time. The antigen is undetermined. Donors had nominal health at sampling but likely had unrecorded immune exposures. Study-level points and caveats: Published work reported that the classifier diagnosed cytomegalovirus status with high specificity and sensitivity. There were around 160 TCR beta chains listed as cytomegalovirus-associated.

The chain has TRBV2 and TRBJ2-7; 10 nucleotides line up with TRBD1. The sample comprised PBMCs. This receptor was taken from a woman between 55 and 75 years old in good health and CMV-seronegative. CDR3 nucleotide sequence: TGTGCCAGCAGGACCGGACAGGGGGTGGGGGAGCAGTACTTC. Encoded protein: CASRTGQGVGEQYF.